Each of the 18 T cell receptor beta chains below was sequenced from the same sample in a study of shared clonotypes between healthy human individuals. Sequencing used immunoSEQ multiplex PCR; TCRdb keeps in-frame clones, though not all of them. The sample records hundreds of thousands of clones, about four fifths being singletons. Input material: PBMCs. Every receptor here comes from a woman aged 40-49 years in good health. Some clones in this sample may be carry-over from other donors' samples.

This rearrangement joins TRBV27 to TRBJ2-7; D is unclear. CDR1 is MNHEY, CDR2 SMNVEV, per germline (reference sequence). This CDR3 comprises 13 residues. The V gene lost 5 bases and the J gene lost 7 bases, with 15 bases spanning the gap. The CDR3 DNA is TGTGCCAGCAGTCCCACCCAAGCCTGGGAGCAGTACTTC. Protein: CASSPTQAWEQYF.

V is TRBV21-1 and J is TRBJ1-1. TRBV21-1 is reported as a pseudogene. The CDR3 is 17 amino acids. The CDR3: CASSKGAGEALNTEAFF. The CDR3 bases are TGTGCCAGCAGCAAAGGGGCAGGGGAGGCCCTGAACACTGAAGCTTTCTTT.

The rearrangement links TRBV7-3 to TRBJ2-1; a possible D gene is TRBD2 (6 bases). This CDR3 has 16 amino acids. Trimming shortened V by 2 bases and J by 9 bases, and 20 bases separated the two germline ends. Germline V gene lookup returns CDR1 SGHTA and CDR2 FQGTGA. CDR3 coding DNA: TGTGCCAGCAGCTTAGGGGGGTCGCGGACCCGTACTGAGCAGTTCTTC. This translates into CASSLGGSRTRTEQFF.

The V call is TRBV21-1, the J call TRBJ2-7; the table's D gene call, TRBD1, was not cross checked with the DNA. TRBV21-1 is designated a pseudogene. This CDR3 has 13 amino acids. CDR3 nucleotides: TGTGCCAGCACCGCGGACAGCTCCTACGAGCAGTACTTC. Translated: CASTADSSYEQYF.

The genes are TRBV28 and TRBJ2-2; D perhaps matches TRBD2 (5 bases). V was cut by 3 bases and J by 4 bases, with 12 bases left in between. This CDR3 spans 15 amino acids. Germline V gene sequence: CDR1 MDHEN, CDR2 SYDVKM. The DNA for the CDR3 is TGTGCCAGCAGTTTGTCCGGACTCCCCACCGGGGAGCTGTTTTTT. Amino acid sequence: CASSLSGLPTGELFF.

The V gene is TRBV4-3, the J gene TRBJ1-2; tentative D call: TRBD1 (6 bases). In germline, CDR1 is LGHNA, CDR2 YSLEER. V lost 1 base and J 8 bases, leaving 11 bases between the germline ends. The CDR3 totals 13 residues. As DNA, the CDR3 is TGCGCCAGCAGCCAAGTTACAGGGTGGGGCTACACCTTC. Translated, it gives CASSQVTGWGYTF.

Written as DNA, the CDR3 is TGCAGCGTTTCGGAGCTGTTTTTT. It yields the protein CSVSELFF. The chain carries TRBV29-1 and TRBJ2-2; D gene unclear. The CDR3 totals 8 residues. With 5 bases removed from V and 10 bases from J, the gap between germline ends came to 2 bases. Germline V gene data show CDR1 as SQVTM and CDR2 as ANQGSEA.

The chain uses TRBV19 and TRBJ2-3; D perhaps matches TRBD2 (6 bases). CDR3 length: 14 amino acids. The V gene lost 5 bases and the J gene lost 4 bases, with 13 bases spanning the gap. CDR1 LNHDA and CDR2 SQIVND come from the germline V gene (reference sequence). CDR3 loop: CASSFGTGADTQYF. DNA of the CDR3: TGTGCCAGTAGTTTCGGAACGGGGGCAGATACGCAGTATTTT.

The CDR3 reads CASSQQFGGLAETQYF. The CDR3 DNA reads as TGTGCCAGCAGCCAACAATTTGGGGGACTAGCGGAGACCCAGTACTTC. The chain links TRBV7-7 to TRBJ2-5; 10 nucleotides match TRBD2. Germline trimming cut 5 bases from V and 5 bases from J; bases unmatched to any gene: 11. The CDR3 has 16 amino acids. Germline assignment: CDR1 SSHAT and CDR2 FNYEAQ (reference sequence).

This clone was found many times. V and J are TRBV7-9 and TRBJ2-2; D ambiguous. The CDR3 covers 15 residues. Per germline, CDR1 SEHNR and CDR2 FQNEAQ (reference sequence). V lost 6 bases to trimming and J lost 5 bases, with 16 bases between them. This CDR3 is CASSSPKIRTGELFF. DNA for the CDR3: TGTGCCAGCAGTTCCCCCAAAATAAGGACCGGGGAGCTGTTTTTT.

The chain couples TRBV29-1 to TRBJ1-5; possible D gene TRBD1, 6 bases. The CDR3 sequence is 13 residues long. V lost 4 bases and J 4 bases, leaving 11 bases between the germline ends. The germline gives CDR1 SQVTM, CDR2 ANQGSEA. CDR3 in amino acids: CSVVVGGNQPQHF. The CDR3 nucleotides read TGCAGCGTTGTTGTAGGGGGAAATCAGCCCCAGCATTTT.

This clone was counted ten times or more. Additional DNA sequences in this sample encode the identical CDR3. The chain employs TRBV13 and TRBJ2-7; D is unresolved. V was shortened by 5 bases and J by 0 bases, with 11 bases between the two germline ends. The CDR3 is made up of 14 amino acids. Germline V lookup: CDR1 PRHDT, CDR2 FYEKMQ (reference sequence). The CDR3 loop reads CASSLTPYSYEQYF. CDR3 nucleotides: TGTGCCAGCAGCCTAACCCCCTACTCCTACGAGCAGTACTTC.

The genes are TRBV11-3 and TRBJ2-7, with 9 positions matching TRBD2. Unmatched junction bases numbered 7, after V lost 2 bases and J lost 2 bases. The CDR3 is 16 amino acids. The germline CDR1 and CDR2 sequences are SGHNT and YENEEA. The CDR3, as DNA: TGTGCCAGCAGCTTAAGGCGGGGGGGCGGAACCTACGAGCAGTACTTC. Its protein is CASSLRRGGGTYEQYF.

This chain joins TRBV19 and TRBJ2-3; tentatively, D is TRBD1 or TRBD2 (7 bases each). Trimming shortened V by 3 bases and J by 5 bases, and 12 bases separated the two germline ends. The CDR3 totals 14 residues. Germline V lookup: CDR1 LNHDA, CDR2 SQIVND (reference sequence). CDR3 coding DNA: TGTGCCAGTAGTATTCCAGGGGGGGGAGATACGCAGTATTTT. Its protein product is CASSIPGGGDTQYF.

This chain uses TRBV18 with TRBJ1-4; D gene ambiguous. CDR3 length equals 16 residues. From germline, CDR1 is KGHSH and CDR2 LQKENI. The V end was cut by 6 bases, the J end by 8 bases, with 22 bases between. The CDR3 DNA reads TGTGCCAGCTCCCGAGAGGAGCCAGGCTCTGGCGAAAAACTGTTTTTT. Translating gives CASSREEPGSGEKLFF.

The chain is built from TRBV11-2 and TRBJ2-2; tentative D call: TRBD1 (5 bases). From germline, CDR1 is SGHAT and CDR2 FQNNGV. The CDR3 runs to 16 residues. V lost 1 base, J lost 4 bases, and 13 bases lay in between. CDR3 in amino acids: CASSLVQGVGTGELFF. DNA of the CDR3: TGTGCCAGCAGCTTAGTTCAAGGGGTGGGCACCGGGGAGCTGTTTTTT.

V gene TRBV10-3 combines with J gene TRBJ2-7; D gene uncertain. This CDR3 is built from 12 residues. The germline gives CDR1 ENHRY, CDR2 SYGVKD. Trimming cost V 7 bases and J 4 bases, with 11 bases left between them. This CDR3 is CAITQAGYEQYF. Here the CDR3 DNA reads TGTGCCATCACCCAAGCTGGATACGAGCAGTACTTC.

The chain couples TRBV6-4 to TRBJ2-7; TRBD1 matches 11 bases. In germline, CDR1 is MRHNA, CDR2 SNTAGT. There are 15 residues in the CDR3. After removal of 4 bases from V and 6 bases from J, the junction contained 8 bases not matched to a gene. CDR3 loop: CASSGSGQGATEQYF. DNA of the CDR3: TGTGCCAGCAGTGGGTCCGGACAGGGGGCTACCGAGCAGTACTTC.